This is a list of T cell receptor beta chains from one sample in a study of OX40 agonist ivuxolimab in advanced cancers. The method was immunoSEQ multiplex PCR; TCRdb's version includes in-frame clones alone and lacks a portion of them. This sample yields around 80,000 clones, of which roughly 87% are seen a single time; approximately 0.2% belongs to the top ten. The specimen was CD4+ or CD8+ T cells sorted from blood, collected in a trial of the OX40 agonist ivuxolimab. The receptor source for this set is an adult with an advanced solid tumor such as melanoma, head and neck, liver or kidney cancer. Both conserved end residues are trimmed from each CDR3. D genes are given only for firm matches.

j_call | v_call | d_call | cdr3_aa
TRBJ1-3 | TRBV5-1 | . | ASSPGRSSGNTIY
TRBJ2-2 | TRBV10-3 | . | AISRGGELF
TRBJ2-1 | TRBV5-4 | . | ASSPVGQHPDYNEQF
TRBJ2-1 | TRBV7-9 | . | ASSEDSNEQF
TRBJ1-1 | TRBV11-3 | . | ASSPEGGSTEAF
TRBJ1-5 | TRBV27 | . | ASSLNLGQGQH
TRBJ2-5 | TRBV5-1 | . | ASSLGGAQETQY
TRBJ2-1 | TRBV5-1 | . | ASSLGRVSYNEQF
TRBJ2-1 | TRBV5-5 | . | ASSFPRGEQF
TRBJ2-4 | TRBV30 | TRBD2 | AWSGLAGNIQY
TRBJ1-2 | TRBV2 | TRBD1 | ASSDIRGTGRDVNYGYT
TRBJ1-2 | TRBV27 | . | ASSLSGAGYT
TRBJ2-1 | TRBV28 | . | ASRYRESSYNEQF
TRBJ1-3 | TRBV30 | . | AWSGENTIY
TRBJ2-1 | TRBV6-5 | . | ASSYRGLRGNEQF
TRBJ2-3 | TRBV7-9 | . | ASRRHGETDTQY
TRBJ2-5 | TRBV5-1 | . | ASSSNQETQY
TRBJ2-1 | TRBV5-1 | . | ASSPWTGRDEQF
TRBJ2-2 | TRBV5-1 | TRBD1 | ASRRQGVPGELF
TRBJ2-7 | TRBV30 | TRBD1 | AWSGTGIYEQY
TRBJ2-4 | TRBV14 | . | ASSPALLAKNIQY
TRBJ1-2 | TRBV10-3 | TRBD1 | ASSGTGTDGYT
TRBJ1-1 | TRBV19 | . | ASSIVGAGAF
TRBJ1-2 | TRBV9 | . | ASSVGFSGGADGYT
TRBJ2-7 | TRBV29-1 | . | SCGTSYEQY
TRBJ2-4 | TRBV15 | . | ATSRERIAKNIQY
TRBJ2-7 | TRBV11-2 | . | ASSLRRTGEQY
TRBJ2-1 | TRBV5-8 | TRBD1 | ASSKGQGARNEQF
TRBJ1-1 | TRBV5-1 | TRBD1 | ASSLLGQGTEAF
TRBJ2-5 | TRBV19 | . | ASSGGKETQY
TRBJ2-6 | TRBV10-3 | . | AISAGAGANVLT
TRBJ1-6 | TRBV7-9 | . | ASSFAQNSPLH
TRBJ2-7 | TRBV28 | TRBD1 | ASLPTGTGVYEQY
TRBJ2-1 | TRBV29-1 | TRBD1 | SAGSDRGNEQF
TRBJ2-5 | TRBV15 | TRBD1 | ATSTGDRGTETQY
TRBJ1-1 | TRBV5-5 | TRBD1 | ASSLVGTGGAGAF
TRBJ2-1 | TRBV7-9 | . | ASSLGQGNEQF
TRBJ2-7 | TRBV30 | . | AWSAFGHPVPYEQY
TRBJ2-1 | TRBV9 | TRBD2 | ASSKAGGPSRNEQF
TRBJ1-6 | TRBV5-4 | . | ASSLGQANSPLH
TRBJ2-5 | TRBV7-9 | TRBD1 | ASSLGGTGSKETQY
TRBJ2-2 | TRBV5-1 | . | ASSLDRVNTGELF
TRBJ2-3 | TRBV6-1 | . | ASMPGPGWTDTQY
TRBJ1-3 | TRBV30 | . | AWSWQWDTIY
TRBJ1-2 | TRBV29-1 | . | SVEGPDRHYGYT
TRBJ2-2 | TRBV7-3 | . | ASSYQGGELF
TRBJ2-2 | TRBV2 | . | ASSEDALNTGELF
TRBJ1-5 | TRBV19 | TRBD1 | ASSIRAGTGNRAWQPQH
TRBJ1-5 | TRBV6-6 | TRBD1 | ASSDTGAGPQH
TRBJ2-5 | TRBV5-1 | . | ASSQQETQY
TRBJ1-6 | TRBV5-5 | TRBD1 | ASSGGNSPLH
TRBJ1-2 | TRBV30 | TRBD1 | AQRARTGGDGYT
TRBJ1-5 | TRBV27 | . | ASSKQGFQPQH
TRBJ2-1 | TRBV5-6 | . | ASSLNIGNEQF
TRBJ1-5 | TRBV28 | . | ASSFDGWVAQPQH